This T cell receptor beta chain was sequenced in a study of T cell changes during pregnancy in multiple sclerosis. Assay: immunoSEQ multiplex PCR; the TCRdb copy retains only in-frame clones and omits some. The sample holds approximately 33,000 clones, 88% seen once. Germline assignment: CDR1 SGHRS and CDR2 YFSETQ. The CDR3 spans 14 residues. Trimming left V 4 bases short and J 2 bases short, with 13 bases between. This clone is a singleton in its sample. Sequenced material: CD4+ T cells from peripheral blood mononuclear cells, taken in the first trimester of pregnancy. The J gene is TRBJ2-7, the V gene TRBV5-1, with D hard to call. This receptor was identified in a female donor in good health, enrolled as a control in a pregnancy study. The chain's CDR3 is CASSADIDPYEQYF. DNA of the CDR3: TGCGCCAGCAGCGCTGACATCGACCCCTACGAGCAGTACTTC.